Listed here is a single T cell receptor (beta chain). The sample is drawn from a study of CD8+CD57+ T cells in acquired aplastic anemia. The TCR beta profiling, which covered VDJ combination and CDR3 sequence, was carried out using genomic DNA as the template. MiXCR, applied by TCRdb to the reads, yields one record per CDR3 protein. The data show around 180,000 distinct CDR3 sequences, under 70% seen once. This CDR3 has 16 amino acids. With 3 bases clipped from V and 5 bases from J, the junction kept 12 bases outside the gene matches. The sequenced material came from sorted CD4+, CD8+, or CD8+CD57+ T cells (not recorded which) from PBMCs. The chain couples TRBV12-3 or TRBV12-4 to TRBJ2-7; TRBD1 matches 8 bases. This receptor was obtained from a human donor with severe aplastic anemia or a healthy control (not recorded which). The CDR3 DNA sequence: TGTGCCAGCAGTTTTAGACCCGGACAGGGAGAGAACGAGCAGTACTTC. It codes for CASSFRPGQGENEQYF.